Below are 27 T cell receptor beta chains sequenced from a single sample in a study of blood T cell repertoires in COVID-19 (dated by TCRdb to 2018 to 2021). Library preparation employed the immunoSEQ multiplex PCR assay. The immuneACCESS repertoire file appears here via TCRdb, limited to in-frame rearrangements. These files lack a portion of the clones; in checked studies, under half of the deficit traces to unresolved V genes, and the cause of the others is not known. The table for this sample lists approximately 450,000 clones; 70% to 90% of them were counted only once. The leading ten clones occupy approximately 2% of the sample. Sequencing was carried out using PBMCs or T cells enriched from blood (not recorded which). All receptors come from a woman younger than 35 with acute COVID-19.

This chain links TRBV7-9 with TRBJ1-1, with TRBD1 as a possible D gene (6 bases). The V end lost 5 bases, the J end lost 0 bases, and 13 bases lay between the germline ends. The germline V gene encodes CDR1 SEHNR and CDR2 FQNEAQ (reference sequence). The CDR3 contains 15 residues. This CDR3 is CASSANRALNTEAFF. The DNA of the CDR3 is TGTGCCAGCAGCGCCAACAGGGCCCTGAACACTGAAGCTTTCTTT.

The chain has TRBV3-1 (or the pseudogene TRBV3-2) and TRBJ1-4; maybe TRBD1 (5 bases). Germline values: CDR1 LGHDT, CDR2 YNNKEL (reference sequence). This CDR3 is 14 amino acids long. Trimming cost V 1 base and J 5 bases, with 8 bases left between them. The CDR3 nucleotides read TGTGCCAGCAGCCAAGGGACACCGAATGAAAAACTGTTTTTT. Protein product: CASSQGTPNEKLFF.

The chain carries TRBV11-2 and TRBJ1-2, with D possibly TRBD1 on 6 matching bases. Between the trimmed V and J ends, which lost 1 base and 4 bases, there was a span of 13 bases. Germline CDR1 SGHAT, CDR2 FQNNGV. This CDR3 has 15 residues. CDR3 sequence (DNA): TGTGCCAGCAGCTTAGGGTCCACACAGGGCTATGGCTACACCTTC. Its translation: CASSLGSTQGYGYTF.

V usage is TRBV30 and J usage is TRBJ2-1; 14 bases match TRBD2. The germline gives CDR1 GTSNPN, CDR2 SVGIG (reference sequence). Unmatched junction bases numbered 3, after V lost 5 bases and J lost 0 bases. This CDR3 is 16 amino acids long. The CDR3 spells CAWGLAGGLSYNEQFF. As DNA, the CDR3 is TGTGCCTGGGGACTAGCGGGAGGCCTCTCCTACAATGAGCAGTTCTTC.

This clone was seen more than once but under ten times. The CDR3 DNA sequence: TGTGCCAGCAGCTTACCGGGACTAGCGGGGGGCTCATCCTACGAGCAGTACTTC. Residues: CASSLPGLAGGSSYEQYF. The chain carries TRBV5-6 and TRBJ2-7, with TRBD2 matching over 15 bases. Germline V gives CDR1 SGHDT, CDR2 YYEEEE. This CDR3 spans 18 amino acids. V was clipped by 2 bases and J by 1 base; unmatched bases: 7. The full variable domain, with the rest looked up from reference TRBV5-6 and TRBJ2-7, is DAGVTQSPTHLIKTRGQQVTLRCSPKSGHDTVSWYQQALGQGPQFIFQYYEEEERQRGNFPDRFSGHQFPNYSSELNVNALLLGDSALYLCASSLPGLAGGSSYEQYFGPGTRLTVT.

The gene calls are TRBV3-1 (or the pseudogene TRBV3-2) and TRBJ2-7, with D unresolved. The V end was cut by 1 base, the J end by 10 bases, with 11 bases between. CDR1 and CDR2 (germline): LGHDT, YNNKEL (reference sequence). The CDR3 has 12 amino acids. Here the CDR3 DNA reads TGTGCCAGCAGCCAAGGCTCTTCAGGTCAGTACTTC. Translating gives CASSQGSSGQYF.

The gene calls are TRBV12-5 and TRBJ2-1; 10 nucleotides agree with TRBD2. Trimming at V came to 1 base and at J to 5 bases, leaving 2 bases not matched to a gene. Germline V CDR1 and CDR2: LGHNT, FRNRAP. There are 15 residues in the CDR3. CDR3 in DNA: TGTGCTAGTGGTTTGGGGACTAGCGGAGACAATGAGCAGTTCTTC. Residues: CASGLGTSGDNEQFF.

The gene calls are TRBV6-6 and TRBJ2-7; D gene ambiguous. The CDR3 is 12 amino acids. The germline V and J ends were trimmed by 6 bases and 4 bases, with 10 bases remaining between them. CDR1 MNHNY and CDR2 SVGAGI come from the germline V gene (reference sequence). CDR3 nucleotides: TGTGCCAGCAGCTCGACTGCGTACGAGCAGTACTTC. Its protein is CASSSTAYEQYF.

The chain carries TRBV2 and TRBJ1-1; D is possibly TRBD1 (5 bases). V gave up 6 bases and J gave up 2 bases, with 10 bases separating them. The CDR3 contains 13 residues. Per the germline V gene, CDR1 is SNHLY and CDR2 is FYNNEI. The CDR3 region is CASSPGHNTEAFF. The CDR3 DNA follows: TGTGCCAGCAGCCCCGGACACAACACTGAAGCTTTCTTT. Based on the CDR3 plus reference TRBV2 and TRBJ1-1, the full variable domain is EPEVTQTPSHQVTQMGQEVILRCVPISNHLYFYWYRQILGQKVEFLVSFYNNEISEKSEIFDDQFSVERPDGSNFTLKIRSTKLEDSAMYFCASSPGHNTEAFFGQGTRLTVV.

This rearrangement joins TRBV27 to TRBJ1-1; the D gene is possibly TRBD1 (6 bases). Trimming took 6 bases from V and 6 from J, leaving 11 bases between them. Germline V gives CDR1 MNHEY, CDR2 SMNVEV (reference sequence). This CDR3 is 12 amino acids long. The CDR3 DNA follows: TGTGCCAGCAGCACACAGGGTGCTGAAGCTTTCTTT. It yields the protein CASSTQGAEAFF.

The chain uses TRBV5-4 and TRBJ1-6, with 10 bases fitting TRBD1. The CDR3 length is 16 residues. Germline V gene data show CDR1 as SGHNT and CDR2 as YYREEE (reference sequence). Trimming removed 4 bases from V and 5 bases from J; junction bases left unmatched: 6. The CDR3 DNA follows: TGTGCCAGCAGCAGACCCGGGACAGGGGATAATTCACCCCTCCACTTT. Its translation is CASSRPGTGDNSPLHF.

The V call is TRBV19, the J call TRBJ1-2, with a weak D call TRBD1 (5 bases). Germline V gene sequence: CDR1 LNHDA, CDR2 SQIVND (reference sequence). V was trimmed by 0 bases and J by 0 bases, leaving 8 bases between them. The CDR3 sequence is 15 residues long. The CDR3 reads CASSIETGANYGYTF. In DNA form, the CDR3 reads TGTGCCAGTAGTATAGAAACAGGAGCTAACTATGGCTACACCTTC.

This rearrangement joins TRBV29-1 to TRBJ1-6, with 9 bases identical to TRBD1. CDR3 length: 12 amino acids. The V gene's germline CDR1 is SQVTM and CDR2 ANQGSEA. Unmatched junction bases numbered 2, after V lost 6 bases and J lost 8 bases. This chain's CDR3 is CSVRQGDSPLHF. CDR3 coding DNA: TGCAGCGTAAGACAGGGGGATTCACCCCTCCACTTT. The whole variable domain, filled in from reference TRBV29-1 and TRBJ1-6, reads SAVISQKPSRDICQRGTSLTIQCQVDSQVTMMFWYRQQPGQSLTLIATANQGSEATYESGFVIDKFPISRPNLTFSTLTVSNMSPEDSSIYLCSVRQGDSPLHFGNGTRLTVT.

This sequence joins TRBV9 and TRBJ1-2, with 8 positions matching TRBD1. The V gene end was trimmed by 3 bases and the J gene end by 1 base; junction bases not matched to a gene: 8. The CDR3 runs to 16 residues. Germline V gene lookup returns CDR1 SGDLS and CDR2 YYNGEE. This CDR3 reads CASSGEYRGNNYGYTF. CDR3 nucleotide sequence: TGTGCCAGCAGCGGGGAATACAGGGGGAATAACTATGGCTACACCTTC. Complete variable domain (other parts from reference TRBV9 and TRBJ1-2): DSGVTQTPKHLITATGQRVTLRCSPRSGDLSVYWYQQSLDQGLQFLIQYYNGEERAKGNILERFSAQQFPDLHSELNLSSLELGDSALYFCASSGEYRGNNYGYTFGSGTRLTVV.

The chain couples TRBV5-8 to TRBJ1-2; 9 bases fit TRBD1. The CDR3 covers 15 residues. The junction had 5 bases not matched to a gene; V was cut back by 0 bases and J by 5 bases. Per germline, CDR1 SGHTS and CDR2 YDEGEE. The CDR3 region is CASSLGGQGTYGYTF. CDR3 DNA sequence: TGTGCCAGCAGCTTGGGAGGACAGGGGACTTATGGCTACACCTTC.

This chain connects TRBV7-2 to TRBJ1-6, with D perhaps matching TRBD1 (5 bases). Per the germline V gene, CDR1 is SGHTA and CDR2 is FQGNSA. CDR3 length: 13 residues. The V end was cut by 3 bases, the J end by 5 bases, with 5 bases between. The CDR3 sequence is CASSLTDNSPLHF. The DNA of the CDR3 is TGTGCCAGCAGCTTGACAGATAATTCACCCCTCCACTTT.

The rearrangement uses TRBV28 and TRBJ2-7, with a possible D match to TRBD2 (5 bases). The CDR3 length is 14 residues. Germline CDR1 reads MDHEN; CDR2 reads SYDVKM. V lost 11 bases, J lost 0 bases, and 17 bases lay in between. The CDR3 spells CAFKAADSSYEQYF. CDR3 sequence (DNA): TGTGCCTTTAAAGCAGCGGATAGCTCCTACGAGCAGTACTTC.

Of note for this clone: One end of the junction varies from germline; a read error may be responsible. The rearrangement links TRBV19 to TRBJ1-4; 8 bases agree with TRBD1. The germline V gene encodes CDR1 LNHDA and CDR2 SQIVND (reference sequence). CDR3 length: 15 amino acids. The CDR3 DNA reads as TGTGCCAGTACCAACTCCGGGACAGGCCATGAGAAACTGTTTTTT. It is translated as CASTNSGTGHEKLFF.

The gene calls are TRBV27 and TRBJ1-1, with 9 bases fitting TRBD1. Per germline, CDR1 MNHEY and CDR2 SMNVEV (reference sequence). The CDR3 length is 16 residues. V trimming: 6 bases; J trimming: 4 bases; junction bases outside the gene matches: 12. The CDR3 sequence is CASRPGQGELGTEAFF. The CDR3 nucleotides read TGTGCCAGCAGGCCGGGACAGGGAGAGCTTGGCACTGAAGCTTTCTTT.

The J gene is TRBJ1-2, the V gene TRBV28; tentative D call: TRBD1 (6 bases). Looked up from germline, CDR1 is MDHEN and CDR2 is SYDVKM. The CDR3 has 13 residues. V was cut by 3 bases and J by 8 bases, with 13 bases left in between. The CDR3 DNA sequence: TGTGCCAGCAGTTTCGGTCCCCAGGGGGGCTACACCTTC. Amino acid sequence: CASSFGPQGGYTF.

The rearrangement links TRBV28 to TRBJ1-2, with TRBD1 identical over 7 bases. Trimming cost V 1 base and J 6 bases; bases outside gene matches: 2. Germline CDR1 MDHEN, CDR2 SYDVKM. This CDR3 comprises 13 residues. The CDR3 protein is CASSLSGQDGYTF. CDR3 DNA: TGTGCCAGCAGTTTATCCGGACAGGATGGCTACACCTTC.

V usage is TRBV5-4 and J usage is TRBJ1-3; the D gene is possibly TRBD1 (5 bases). The CDR3 extends over 16 amino acids. Germline-derived CDR1 and CDR2 are SGHNT and YYREEE (reference sequence). Trimming removed 4 bases from V and 1 base from J, with 15 bases in between. As DNA, the CDR3 is TGTGCCAGCAGCCACCCGGGGGAGAGGTCTGGAAACACCATATATTTT. This translates into CASSHPGERSGNTIYF.

The rearrangement uses TRBV5-1 and TRBJ2-1; TRBD2 agrees at 7 bases. V lost 4 bases and J lost 5; bases outside the gene matches: 6. CDR3 length: 14 residues. The germline V gene has CDR1 SGHRS and CDR2 YFSETQ. This CDR3 is CASSGGAGDNEQFF. In DNA, the CDR3 is TGCGCCAGCAGCGGGGGTGCGGGGGACAATGAGCAGTTCTTC.

This chain connects TRBV7-2 to TRBJ2-5; tentatively, D is TRBD1 (5 bases). The CDR3 loop spans 13 amino acids. Germline CDR1 SGHTA, CDR2 FQGNSA. V was cut by 5 bases and J by 4 bases, with 11 bases left in between. Written as DNA, the CDR3 is TGTGCCAGCAGCCAACACCAGGGAGAGACCCAGTACTTC. It specifies CASSQHQGETQYF.

The chain carries TRBV6-2 or TRBV6-3 and TRBJ2-5, with 9 nucleotides matching TRBD1. Trimming removed 4 bases from V and 5 bases from J; junction bases left unmatched: 20. The CDR3 runs 19 residues. Germline V gene data show CDR1 as MNHEY and CDR2 as SVGEGT. The CDR3 DNA follows: TGTGCCAGCAGTTTCTCTCTCGTCGAAAACCGGGACAGGGTGGAGACCCAGTACTTC. It yields the protein CASSFSLVENRDRVETQYF.

The rearrangement joins TRBV15 to TRBJ2-7; possibly TRBD1 for D (5 bases). CDR1 LNHNV and CDR2 YYDKDF come from the germline V gene (reference sequence). Trimming stripped 8 bases from V and 3 bases from J, with 8 bases between. CDR3 size: 11 residues. CDR3 loop: CATSDSYEQYF. The CDR3 DNA reads TGTGCCACCTCCGACAGCTACGAGCAGTACTTC.

This chain joins TRBV11-2 and TRBJ1-1, with D possibly TRBD1 on 5 matching bases. The CDR3 is 13 amino acids. The germline gives CDR1 SGHAT, CDR2 FQNNGV. Trimming shortened V by 5 bases and J by 2 bases, and 9 bases separated the two germline ends. The DNA of the CDR3 is TGTGCCAGCAGCCCGGACATTAACACTGAAGCTTTCTTT. This translates into CASSPDINTEAFF. Full variable domain (missing parts from reference TRBV11-2 and TRBJ1-1): EAGVAQSPRYKIIEKRQSVAFWCNPISGHATLYWYQQILGQGPKLLIQFQNNGVVDDSQLPKDRFSAERLKGVDSTLKIQPAKLEDSAVYLCASSPDINTEAFFGQGTRLTVV.